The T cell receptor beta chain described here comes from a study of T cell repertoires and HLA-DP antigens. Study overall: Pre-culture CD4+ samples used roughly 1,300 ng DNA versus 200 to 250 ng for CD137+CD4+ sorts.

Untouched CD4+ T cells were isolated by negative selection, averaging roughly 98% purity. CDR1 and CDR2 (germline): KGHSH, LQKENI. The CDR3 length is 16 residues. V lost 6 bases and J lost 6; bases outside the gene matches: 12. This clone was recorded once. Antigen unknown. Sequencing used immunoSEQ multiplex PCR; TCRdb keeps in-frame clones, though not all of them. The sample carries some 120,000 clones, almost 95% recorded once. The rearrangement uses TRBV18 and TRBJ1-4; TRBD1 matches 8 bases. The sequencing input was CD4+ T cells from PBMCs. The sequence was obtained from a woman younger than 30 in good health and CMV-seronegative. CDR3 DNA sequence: TGTGCCAGCTCGACCTCCCTGGGGACAGGCCATGAAAAACTGTTTTTT. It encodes CASSTSLGTGHEKLFF. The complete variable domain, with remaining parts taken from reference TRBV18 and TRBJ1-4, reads NAGVMQNPRHLVRRRGQEARLRCSPMKGHSHVYWYRQLPEEGLKFMVYLQKENIIDESGMPKERFSAEFPKEGPSILRIQQVVRGDSAAYFCASSTSLGTGHEKLFFGSGTQLSVL.